This T cell receptor beta chain stems from a study of blood T cell repertoires in COVID-19 (dated by TCRdb to the early 2020s). Background on the whole study: Samples covering the acute and convalescent phases of COVID-19 were provided by collaborators in the United States, Italy and Spain. The material from the prospective study consisted of cDNA or gDNA derived from T cells, B-cell-depleted T cells, or PBMCs. The dataset comprised deeply sampled blood TCRbeta repertoires from subjects exposed to, actively infected with, or recovered from COVID-19. The repertoires were made available in a free public database intended to serve as a resource for research on the immune response to SARS-CoV-2. Samples were obtained from the ongoing ImmuneRACE study (first 160 participants) and from over 1,000 subjects provided by 6 global collaborators. The sample metadata nearly always contained a de-identified subject ID, COVID-19 status, age in years and sex. Where available, HLA class I and class II types were obtained from metadata supplied by the sample provider rather than from assay-based typing.

General findings and caveats noted by the study authors: How much clinical and demographic metadata was included differed by source and by participant, and the metadata was provided uncurated.

TCRbeta CDR3 regions were amplified from genomic DNA by means of the immunoSEQ Assay, a bias-controlled multiplex PCR. The paper's processing steps were these. Nucleated cell counts per sample were estimated from amplification of reference gene primers within the assay. To quantify the absolute abundance of each unique TCRbeta CDR3 rearrangement, sequence reads were collapsed and filtered. For each sample, productive Simpson clonality was calculated by taking the square root of Simpson's diversity index across productive rearrangements. Entries here come from immuneACCESS through TCRdb and include only in-frame sequences with V and J called. Some clones fail to appear in such tables; in the studies checked, an unresolved V gene covers under half of the shortfall, and the cause of the remainder is unknown. Clone size and V and J calls were adopted from that table, with D and trimming inferred from the DNA. Recorded for this sample are approximately 170,000 clones; about 88% of them occurred a single time. The ten largest clones take up 1.5% to 2% of the sample.

Comment on this clone: Its recognized antigen is unknown. No much larger clonotype is one base removed from it; base qualities were not supplied.

Samples from volunteer blood donors who had recovered from COVID-19 were contributed by a second Seattle source. Collaborating institutions collected whole blood in K2EDTA tubes following their own protocols. For TCRbeta analysis, collaborator samples were shipped as frozen whole blood, as isolated PBMCs, or as DNA extracted from either sample type. Sequencing input: peripheral blood. This receptor was identified in a man aged 18-30 years who had recovered from COVID-19.

The bases read TGTGCCAGCAGTTCCCCTACGGACAGTCGCTCTGGAAACACCATATATTTT. Its product reads: CASSSPTDSRSGNTIYF. In this chain, TRBV28 is recombined with TRBJ1-3, and possibly TRBD1, on 6 matching bases. The CDR3 measures 17 amino acids from cysteine to phenylalanine. The sequence is cut down to CDR3 DNA, 51 bases in frame from base 1. As encoded in the germline V gene, CDR1 is MDHEN while CDR2 is SYDVKM. The junction shows trimming of 4 bases on V and 0 bases on J, plus 16 bases between the germline ends.